The 7 T cell receptor beta chains reported below all come from one sample, sequenced in a study of PD-1 blockade in classical Hodgkin lymphoma. Libraries were prepared by immunoSEQ multiplex PCR; TCRdb keeps only in-frame clonotypes and omits some of them. The data contain almost 100,000 clones, approximately 92% of them singletons. Every patient was affected by relapse after autologous stem cell transplantation, while exposure to brentuximab vedotin was not uniform. This sample comprised peripheral blood mononuclear cells (PBMCs), obtained at baseline. The receptors here all came from a human donor with classical Hodgkin lymphoma.

V gene TRBV29-1 combines with J gene TRBJ2-7, with 9 bases lining up with TRBD1. The J segment lost 3 bases and the V segment lost 7 bases, leaving 7 bases of the junction unmatched. This CDR3 region has 13 residues. Germline V gives CDR1 SQVTM, CDR2 ANQGSEA. Written as DNA, the CDR3 is TGCAGCGCGGGGGACAGGGCTCTCTACGAGCAGTACTTC. Protein sequence: CSAGDRALYEQYF.

The chain combines TRBV10-2 with TRBJ1-6; 11 nucleotides line up with TRBD1. Germline CDR1 and CDR2: WSHSY and SAAADI. The CDR3 is 17 amino acids. With 3 bases clipped from V and 9 bases from J, the junction kept 10 bases outside the gene matches. The CDR3 protein is CASSEKGPGTGGSPLHF. CDR3 DNA sequence: TGCGCCAGCAGTGAAAAAGGGCCCGGGACAGGGGGTTCACCCCTCCACTTT.

V is TRBV7-9 and J is TRBJ2-7; 9 nucleotides agree with TRBD2. The V gene's germline CDR1 is SEHNR and CDR2 FQNEAQ (reference sequence). Trimming cost V 1 base and J 4 bases; bases outside gene matches: 14. The length of the CDR3 is 18 residues. The CDR3 loop reads CASSLGGQREVKYYEQYF. DNA of the CDR3: TGTGCCAGCAGCTTAGGAGGACAGCGGGAGGTGAAGTATTACGAGCAGTACTTC.

This clone has just one count. This chain joins TRBV11-3 and TRBJ2-3, with 8 bases identical to TRBD1. This CDR3 contains 15 residues. V lost 6 bases and J lost 2; bases outside the gene matches: 7. Germline V gene lookup returns CDR1 SGHNT and CDR2 YENEEA. CDR3 DNA: TGTGCCAGCAGGTCGACAGGGGCCCCCACAGATACGCAGTATTTT. This gives the protein CASRSTGAPTDTQYF. Full variable domain (rest looked up from reference TRBV11-3 and TRBJ2-3): EAGVVQSPRYKIIEKKQPVAFWCNPISGHNTLYWYLQNLGQGPELLIRYENEEAVDDSQLPKDRFSAERLKGVDSTLKIQPAELGDSAVYLCASRSTGAPTDTQYFGPGTRLTVL.

V usage is TRBV15 and J usage is TRBJ1-2, with 8 bases aligning to TRBD1. CDR1 is LNHNV, CDR2 YYDKDF, per germline (reference sequence). The CDR3 sequence is 15 residues long. J was trimmed by 4 bases and V by 3 bases; bases with no gene match: 7. The CDR3 loop is CATSSLTGGLYGYTF. Written as DNA, the CDR3 is TGTGCCACCAGCAGCCTCACAGGGGGTCTCTATGGCTACACCTTC.

The V and J genes are TRBV30 and TRBJ2-7; D gene ambiguous. Trimming took off 5 bases at V and 7 bases at J, with 9 bases between the two ends. CDR1 and CDR2 (germline): GTSNPN, SVGIG (reference sequence). This CDR3 is 10 amino acids long. CDR3 region: CAWGLGEQYF. The DNA for the CDR3 is TGTGCCTGGGGCCTTGGAGAGCAGTACTTC.

The V and J genes are TRBV5-6 and TRBJ1-1; D remains ambiguous. Trimming left V 3 bases short and J 0 bases short, with 18 bases between. From germline, CDR1 is SGHDT and CDR2 YYEEEE. There are 17 residues in the CDR3. This CDR3 reads CASSWSYRSSMNTEAFF. The CDR3 DNA sequence: TGTGCCAGCAGCTGGTCGTATCGGAGCTCCATGAACACTGAAGCTTTCTTT. Full variable domain (rest looked up from reference TRBV5-6 and TRBJ1-1): DAGVTQSPTHLIKTRGQQVTLRCSPKSGHDTVSWYQQALGQGPQFIFQYYEEEERQRGNFPDRFSGHQFPNYSSELNVNALLLGDSALYLCASSWSYRSSMNTEAFFGQGTRLTVV.